The entry below gives a single T cell receptor beta chain sequence along with its context. Its target is not known. This entry is derived from a study of T cells in Graves' hyperthyroidism and ophthalmopathy. The study, taken as a whole, reports: The model's output predicted ophthalmopathy at a median of 6.5 months prior to onset.

It was RNA transcripts that yielded the amplified TCR beta CDR3 regions. The HTBI primer set was used in a first-round RT-PCR of the TCR CDR3. TCRdb recomputed calls from the multiplex PCR reads with MiXCR, one row per CDR3 protein. The table includes about 690,000 distinct CDR3 sequences, 15% to 20% detected once. Graves' hyperthyroidism without ophthalmopathy progression within 18 months was termed stable. Newly diagnosed patients aged 18 to 65 had hyperthyroidism of under 2 months' duration. There are 14 residues in the CDR3. Deletions cut 1 base from V and 6 bases from J, with 9 bases between. CDR1 SEHNR and CDR2 FQNEAQ come from the germline V gene (reference sequence).

The chain uses TRBV7-9 and TRBJ2-2, with D unclear. This clonotype was obtained from a middle-aged man with Graves' hyperthyroidism. Sequenced: blood. The CDR3 protein is CASSLVMSAGELFF. In DNA form, the CDR3 reads TGTGCCAGCAGCTTAGTTATGAGCGCCGGGGAGCTGTTTTTT.